One sample yielded the 4 T cell receptor beta chains listed below, sequenced in a study of radiotherapy plus CTLA-4 blockade in lung cancer. Some clones are missing from TCRdb's copy, which holds only in-frame ones; the method was immunoSEQ multiplex PCR. The data show nearly 95,000 clones, roughly 80% seen once. This specimen consisted of peripheral blood, obtained from a patient treated with radiotherapy plus ipilimumab. The receptor source for this set is a human donor with non-small cell lung cancer that progressed on radiotherapy plus ipilimumab.

The chain has TRBV9 and TRBJ2-1; TRBD2 matches at 8 bases. The CDR3 has 17 amino acids. Germline CDR1 SGDLS, CDR2 YYNGEE. The junction had 18 bases not matched to a gene; V was cut back by 4 bases and J by 9 bases. The CDR3 DNA reads TGTGCCAGCAGCCCCGGGGGGGGTCCGACCGGGGACGGTGAGCAGTTCTTC. Its protein is CASSPGGGPTGDGEQFF.

The rearrangement links TRBV10-3 to TRBJ1-5; D ambiguous. Germline V CDR1 and CDR2: ENHRY, SYGVKD. Deletions cut 8 bases from V and 0 bases from J, with 14 bases between. CDR3 size: 15 residues. The DNA for the CDR3 is TGTGCCATCGCGGCCGGCGCGGATAGCAATCAGCCCCAGCATTTT. Protein product: CAIAAGADSNQPQHF.

The chain uses TRBV6-6 and TRBJ1-1; TRBD1 is a possible D gene (6 bases). Germline V gene data show CDR1 as MNHNY and CDR2 as SVGAGI (reference sequence). The CDR3 consists of 15 residues. Trimming removed 6 bases at V and 3 bases at J, with 17 bases between. The CDR3 protein is CASRGADRMYTEAFF. CDR3 DNA sequence: TGTGCCAGCAGAGGGGCTGACAGGATGTACACTGAAGCTTTCTTT.

The chain combines TRBV5-6 with TRBJ1-1, with D hard to call. CDR1 is SGHDT, CDR2 YYEEEE, per germline. V gave up 1 base and J gave up 1 base, with 8 bases separating them. The CDR3 sequence is 14 residues long. The CDR3 DNA reads TGTGCCAGCAGCTTGTACTGGGGGAACACTGAAGCTTTCTTT. It encodes CASSLYWGNTEAFF. The variable domain in full, with the rest retrieved from reference TRBV5-6 and TRBJ1-1, is DAGVTQSPTHLIKTRGQQVTLRCSPKSGHDTVSWYQQALGQGPQFIFQYYEEEERQRGNFPDRFSGHQFPNYSSELNVNALLLGDSALYLCASSLYWGNTEAFFGQGTRLTVV.